The rows below give T cell receptor beta chains drawn from one sample of a study of CD8 T cells in ankylosing spondylitis. From the 5' RACE reads, TCRdb called clonotypes with MiXCR, one entry per CDR3 protein. In the table there are fewer than 250,000 distinct CDR3 sequences, under 12% of which are singletons. The sequenced material came from blood, either unsorted or a sorted T cell fraction (not recorded which). Receptors were obtained from a male donor with ankylosing spondylitis or in good health (not recorded which). Both conserved end residues are part of each CDR3. D genes are given only for firm matches. Some rows have no size entry. The others give once, few or many, or a class for an expanded clone.

j_gene | d_gene | v_gene | abundance | CDR3nt | CDR3aa
TRBJ1-1 | NA | TRBV20-1 | many | TGCAGTGTTTGCCCGAACACTGAAGCTTTCTTT | CSVCPNTEAFF
TRBJ1-1 | NA | TRBV5-1 | many | TGCGCCAGCAGCTTACGACAAGAGAACACTGAAGCTTTCTTT | CASSLRQENTEAFF
TRBJ2-6 | NA | TRBV15 | NA | TGTGCCACCAGCAGGAGGGCCTCTGGGGCCAACGTCCTGACTTTC | CATSRRASGANVLTF
TRBJ1-2 | NA | TRBV29-1 | many | TGCAGCGTTGAAGATCCTAACTATGGCTACACCTTC | CSVEDPNYGYTF
TRBJ2-1 | TRBD2 | TRBV5-6 | many | TGTGCCAGCAGAACTAGCGGGGATGCCTACAATGAGCAGTTCTTC | CASRTSGDAYNEQFF
TRBJ2-7 | NA | TRBV3-1 | many | TGTGCCAGCAGCCATCTGGGGGTTGGCGAGCAGTACTTC | CASSHLGVGEQYF
TRBJ2-7 | NA | TRBV5-6 | many | TGTGCCAGCAGCTTGGGAGGACAGAACGAGCAGTACTTC | CASSLGGQNEQYF
TRBJ2-5 | TRBD2 | TRBV7-2 | few | TGTGCCAGCAGCACCGGGGCGGGAGGGGTGGAGACCCAGTACTTC | CASSTGAGGVETQYF
TRBJ2-5 | NA | TRBV5-1 | many | TGCGCCAGCAGCCCGGCGGGAGAGACCCAGTACTTC | CASSPAGETQYF
TRBJ2-4 | NA | TRBV7-9 | few | TGTGCCAGCAGCTCGCCAATAGCCAAAAACATTCAGTACTTC | CASSSPIAKNIQYF
TRBJ1-1 | NA | TRBV20-1 | many | TGCAGTGCCCAGAACACTGAAGCTTTCTTT | CSAQNTEAFF
TRBJ2-7 | TRBD2 | TRBV20-1 | many | TGCAGTGCTAGACTAGCGGGAGTAAGCTACGAGCAGTACTTC | CSARLAGVSYEQYF
TRBJ2-1 | NA | TRBV24-1 | many | TGTGCCACCAGTGATTCGGGACCCTCGATCAATGAGCAGTTCTTC | CATSDSGPSINEQFF